The 21 T cell receptor beta chains presented below share a single source sample, sequenced in a study of T cells in Graves' hyperthyroidism and ophthalmopathy. TCR beta CDR3 regions were amplified from RNA. HTBI primers were the set used in a first-round RT-PCR of the TCR CDR3. One entry per CDR3 protein results from TCRdb running MiXCR on the multiplex PCR reads. The sample yields more than 500,000 distinct CDR3 sequences, under 20% seen once. Sequences were obtained from blood. Every receptor here comes from a woman aged 25 to 45 with Graves' hyperthyroidism.

This clonotype was recorded at least ten times. The chain is built from TRBV6-1 and TRBJ2-7; unclear D gene. The germline gives CDR1 MNHNS, CDR2 SASEGT. The CDR3 length is 13 residues. V lost 6 bases and J 3 bases, leaving 12 bases between the germline ends. CDR3 DNA: TGTGCCAGCAGCAGACCAGGAATCTACGAGCAGTACTTC. Translation: CASSRPGIYEQYF.

The rearrangement links TRBV18 to TRBJ1-1, with D possibly TRBD1 on 6 matching bases. There are 16 residues in the CDR3. CDR1 is KGHSH, CDR2 LQKENI, per germline. V lost 6 bases to trimming and J lost 3 bases, with 20 bases between them. CDR3 loop: CASSSLGTGRDTEAFF. The CDR3 coding sequence is TGTGCCAGCTCCTCCCTGGGCACAGGGCGGGACACTGAAGCTTTCTTT.

This clonotype was detected only once. This chain joins TRBV7-9 and TRBJ2-1; D could derive from TRBD1 or TRBD2 (5 bases each). V shed 4 bases and J shed 1 base, with 11 bases lying between them. In germline, CDR1 is SEHNR, CDR2 FQNEAQ (reference sequence). The CDR3 runs to 15 residues. CDR3 DNA: TGTGCCAGCAGCTCCGGGGCGGTATCCTACAATGAGCAGTTCTTC. Encoded protein: CASSSGAVSYNEQFF.

V usage is TRBV5-1 and J usage is TRBJ2-4, with D possibly being TRBD2 (5 bases). With 0 bases removed from V and 0 bases from J, the gap between germline ends came to 10 bases. In germline, CDR1 is SGHRS, CDR2 YFSETQ. The CDR3 extends over 16 amino acids. The CDR3 nucleotides read TGCGCCAGCAGCTTGGAGCGGAGAATAGCCAAAAACATTCAGTACTTC. It specifies CASSLERRIAKNIQYF.

This clonotype was seen at least ten times. The chain combines TRBV6-1 with TRBJ2-1; D is ambiguous. Trimming shortened V by 5 bases and J by 4 bases, and 9 bases separated the two germline ends. Germline lookup yields CDR1 MNHNS and CDR2 SASEGT. This CDR3 spans 13 amino acids. The DNA of the CDR3 is TGTGCCAGCAGTTTTTCCTTTTACAATGAGCAGTTCTTC. It is translated as CASSFSFYNEQFF.

The chain employs TRBV29-1 and TRBJ1-2; 7 nucleotides align to TRBD1. Germline-derived CDR1 and CDR2 are SQVTM and ANQGSEA. Losses at the gene ends were 3 bases for V and 6 bases for J; bases not matched to a gene: 7. This CDR3 spans 13 amino acids. The CDR3 sequence is CSVDTGQINGYTF. The CDR3 DNA reads TGCAGCGTTGATACGGGACAGATAAATGGCTACACCTTC.

This clonotype appeared a few times. The chain recombines TRBV12-3 or TRBV12-4 with TRBJ2-3; D is uncertain. This CDR3 region has 14 residues. V shed 10 bases and J shed 4 bases, with 18 bases lying between them. The CDR3 bases are TGTGCCACCCAGATATTTGGAAGTTCAGATACGCAGTATTTT. Translation gives CATQIFGSSDTQYF.

At least ten counts were recorded for this clonotype. This chain connects TRBV12-3 or TRBV12-4 to TRBJ1-4; D is ambiguous. V was trimmed by 5 bases and J by 10 bases, leaving 17 bases between them. The CDR3 totals 14 residues. CDR3 protein: CASSRTVDYGKLFF. The CDR3 DNA follows: TGTGCCAGCAGTCGGACTGTCGACTATGGAAAACTGTTTTTT.

The table lists this clonotype with many counts. The V call is TRBV20-1, the J call TRBJ2-7; TRBD1 might be the D (6 bases). Trimming took off 2 bases at V and 4 bases at J, with 12 bases between the two ends. Germline-derived CDR1 and CDR2 are DFQATT and SNEGSKA (reference sequence). This CDR3 is built from 13 residues. CDR3 nucleotide sequence: TGCAGTGCTAGACGACAGGCCGATTACGAGCAGTACTTC. Encoded protein: CSARRQADYEQYF.

The chain is built from TRBV25-1 and TRBJ2-2; D is undetermined. The germline gives CDR1 MGHDK, CDR2 SYGVNS. This CDR3 is built from 11 residues. The germline V and J ends were trimmed by 6 bases and 9 bases, with 8 bases remaining between them. The CDR3 DNA reads TGTGCCAGCAGCCTTCTGAGGGAGCTGTTTTTT. It translates to CASSLLRELFF.

This clonotype was detected a few times. This chain connects TRBV5-8 to TRBJ2-7; D unclear. This CDR3 region has 14 residues. Germline lookup yields CDR1 SGHTS and CDR2 YDEGEE. V was clipped by 0 bases and J by 2 bases, with 9 bases between them. Here the CDR3 reads CASSLGIATYEQYF. The CDR3 DNA reads as TGTGCCAGCAGCTTGGGGATCGCAACCTACGAGCAGTACTTC.

This clonotype was detected many times. The chain joins TRBV6-2 or TRBV6-3 to TRBJ1-2; D is possibly TRBD1 (5 bases). This CDR3 region has 14 residues. CDR1 is MNHEY, CDR2 SVGEGT, per germline. V dropped 2 bases and J dropped 4 bases, with 11 bases sitting between them. CDR3 coding DNA: TGTGCCAGCAGTTACGACAGTACGGTCTATGGCTACACCTTC. It specifies CASSYDSTVYGYTF.

V and J are TRBV4-2 and TRBJ1-1, with a weak D call TRBD1 (5 bases). The CDR3 sequence is 13 residues long. The germline gives CDR1 LGHNA, CDR2 YNFKEQ. Trimming took off 6 bases at V and 1 base at J, with 9 bases between the two ends. The CDR3 sequence: CASRTQGNTEAFF. As DNA, the CDR3 is TGTGCCAGCAGGACCCAGGGGAACACTGAAGCTTTCTTT.

This clonotype was seen repeatedly, ten times or more. The CDR3 is CASSFRLSSYNEQFF. The CDR3 DNA sequence: TGTGCCAGCAGCTTCCGACTGAGCTCCTACAATGAGCAGTTCTTC. This chain links TRBV3-1 with TRBJ2-1; D is uncertain. Germline V gene lookup returns CDR1 LGHDT and CDR2 YNNKEL (reference sequence). V lost 5 bases and J lost 0, with 11 bases in between. The CDR3 is 15 amino acids.

In its sample, this clonotype was seen once. This chain links TRBV20-1 with TRBJ2-2; TRBD2 aligns across 11 bases. This CDR3 has 14 residues. Germline V gene data show CDR1 as DFQATT and CDR2 as SNEGSKA (reference sequence). Trimming at V came to 6 bases and at J to 5 bases, leaving 5 bases not matched to a gene. CDR3 in amino acids: CSATSGSQTGELFF. The CDR3 DNA reads as TGCAGTGCAACTAGCGGGAGCCAAACCGGGGAGCTGTTTTTT.

This clonotype showed up many times. The chain combines TRBV29-1 with TRBJ2-5; TRBD2 aligns across 14 bases. Per the germline V gene, CDR1 is SQVTM and CDR2 is ANQGSEA. The CDR3 extends over 17 amino acids. V lost 4 bases and J lost 4; bases outside the gene matches: 11. This chain's CDR3 is CSVGDGTSGRWGETQYF. In DNA form, the CDR3 reads TGCAGCGTTGGGGACGGGACTAGCGGGAGATGGGGAGAGACCCAGTACTTC.

This clonotype has a count of ten or more. The chain employs TRBV29-1 and TRBJ2-3; D not certain. The germline gives CDR1 SQVTM, CDR2 ANQGSEA. The CDR3 has 13 amino acids. The V end lost 4 bases, the J end lost 2 bases, and 10 bases lay between the germline ends. In DNA, the CDR3 is TGCAGCGTTGTCCACACCTCCACAGATACGCAGTATTTT. It is translated as CSVVHTSTDTQYF.

There are many counts of this clonotype. The rearrangement uses TRBV20-1 and TRBJ2-7; 11 bases map to TRBD1. This CDR3 has 13 residues. The germline V gene encodes CDR1 DFQATT and CDR2 SNEGSKA (reference sequence). V was clipped by 5 bases and J by 7 bases; unmatched bases: 7. The CDR3: CSAYTGTGGEQYF. CDR3 in DNA: TGCAGTGCTTATACCGGGACAGGGGGAGAGCAGTACTTC.

This clonotype has only a few counts. The rearrangement uses TRBV6-5 and TRBJ1-5, with D uncertain. Germline V gives CDR1 MNHEY, CDR2 SVGAGI. The CDR3 has 16 residues. Trimming left V 2 bases short and J 3 bases short, with 14 bases between. The CDR3 spells CASSYLITYLNQPQHF. The CDR3 bases are TGTGCCAGCAGTTACCTCATCACATATCTCAATCAGCCCCAGCATTTT.

This sequence joins TRBV5-1 and TRBJ2-5, with 10 nucleotides matching TRBD2. This CDR3 contains 15 residues. J lost 0 bases, V lost 3 bases, and 2 bases had no gene match. The germline V gene has CDR1 SGHRS and CDR2 YFSETQ. CDR3 residues: CASSYGTSDQETQYF. The CDR3 DNA reads as TGCGCCAGCAGCTATGGGACTAGCGACCAAGAGACCCAGTACTTC.

This clonotype was counted only a few times. The chain employs TRBV30 and TRBJ2-1; 13 bases are a match to TRBD2. The CDR3 has 16 amino acids. Germline values: CDR1 GTSNPN, CDR2 SVGIG (reference sequence). The V and J ends lost 2 bases and 6 bases, in that order; junction bases with no gene match: 7. The CDR3 sequence is CAWSTSGRARRNEQFF. In DNA form, the CDR3 reads TGTGCCTGGAGTACTAGCGGGAGGGCCCGGCGCAATGAGCAGTTCTTC.